The sequence of this T cell receptor (beta chain) was determined in a study of CD8+CD57+ T cells in acquired aplastic anemia. The wider study: For CD4+ cells, healthy donors had an average of approximately 10 million reads.

Study-wide results and caveats: No significant patient-versus-control difference appeared in CD8+ Simpson's diversity. Sharing between patients and controls was observed for some 27 CD8+ CDR3 sequences.

Remarks on this clonotype: The antigen remains undetermined. At one end, the junction sequence differs from germline, possibly due to a read error.

Genomic DNA, the template, was used for profiling of the TCR beta VDJ and CDR3. TCRdb used MiXCR to reprocess the reads, holding one entry per CDR3 protein. The sample holds roughly 420,000 distinct CDR3 sequences, roughly 68% seen once. CDR3 length equals 13 residues. CDR1 and CDR2 from the germline V gene are LNHNV and YYDKDF (reference sequence). This clonotype was obtained from a human donor in good health, serving as a control. Material: sorted CD4+, CD8+, or CD8+CD57+ T cells (not recorded which) from PBMCs. The rearrangement uses TRBV15 and TRBJ1-1, with a tentative D call TRBD1 (5 bases). DNA for the CDR3: TGTGCCAGCAGCAGAGGGGACGACACTGGCTCTTTCTTT. It is translated as CASSRGDDTGSFF. Combining the CDR3 with reference TRBV15 and TRBJ1-1 gives the whole variable domain DAMVIQNPRYQVTQFGKPVTLSCSQTLNHNVMYWYQQKSSQAPKLLFHYYDKDFNNEADTPDNFQSRRPNTSFCFLDIRSPGLGDTAMYLCASSRGDDTGSFFGQGTRLTVV.